This T cell receptor (beta chain) was sequenced during a study of response to subunit inactivated influenza vaccine (dated by TCRdb to 2017 to 2018). Describing the broader study: Deep quantitative profiling of the T cell receptor repertoire was used in the study to follow responses to a trivalent subunit inactivated influenza vaccine. The paper as a whole reports these results and caveats: According to the authors, only a limited number of new T cells may be recruited by each seasonal influenza vaccination.

Trimming costs V 0 bases and J 2 bases, and their ends lie 15 bases apart. As encoded in the germline V gene, CDR1 is SGHRS while CDR2 is YFSETQ. Measured from the cysteine to the phenylalanine, the CDR3 is 17 residues long. Only the CDR3 portion is preserved as DNA: 51 bases, with reading frame beginning at the first base. The protocol used for the library was RT-PCR. These reads were obtained on an Illumina HiSeq 2500. Using fastp at Q25 and MiXCR, TCRdb reprocessed the public reads and kept productive beta chains. When rows share a CDR3 protein, they turn into one entry using the most common DNA and genes. Here the sample has 450,000 to 550,000 distinct CDR3 sequences; around 25% occur a single time. 1.5% to 2% of the sample is taken by the ten largest. Turning to this clonotype: This clone's antigen is unknown. Base qualities are not at hand, and no much larger clone is one base apart.

The sequence joins TRBV5-1 to TRBJ2-1; the D segment cannot be called with confidence. Sequenced here: CD4+ T cells sorted from PBMCs, sampled 5 to 6 days after vaccination. This clonotype originated in a man in his fifties or sixties who received an inactivated influenza vaccine. Donor details come from another sample of the same person, matched by shared clones. The CDR3 region: CASSLAPSSATYNEQFF. The nucleotide sequence is TGCGCCAGCAGCTTGGCCCCATCCAGCGCCACCTACAATGAGCAGTTCTTC.